This T cell receptor (beta chain) was recovered during a study of response to subunit inactivated influenza vaccine. Study results and limitations: Authors suggested that a seasonal influenza vaccination recruits few new T cells each time.

Many counts were recorded for this clonotype. No antigen is known for it. TCRdb analysed the RT-PCR reads with MiXCR anew, one entry per CDR3 protein. The data contain hundreds of thousands of distinct CDR3 sequences, 6% to 9% of them singletons. The germline V gene encodes CDR1 SQVTM and CDR2 ANQGSEA. This CDR3 is built from 12 residues. V lost 4 bases and J lost 2, with 9 bases in between. The receptor was isolated from a man aged 45 to 75 who received an inactivated influenza vaccine. The source material was PBMCs from blood, sampled approximately 25 months after vaccination. The chain employs TRBV29-1 and TRBJ2-7; no reliable D call. CDR3 protein: CSVGWQTYEQYF. In nucleotides, the CDR3 is TGCAGCGTTGGTTGGCAAACCTACGAGCAGTACTTC.